Below, one T cell receptor (beta chain) is given with its context. This sample was included in a study of blood T cell repertoires in COVID-19. Study as a whole: The United States, Italy and Spain were the sources of the acute and convalescent COVID-19 samples.

Germline loops: CDR1 SEHNR, CDR2 FQNEAQ (reference sequence). This CDR3 region has 14 residues. The junction had 4 bases not matched to a gene; V was cut back by 2 bases and J by 4 bases. As handled by the study authors: Counts of nucleated cells, estimated from reference gene primer amplification, were obtained. The protocol was immunoSEQ multiplex PCR, while the TCRdb copy is restricted to in-frame clones and leaves out a portion. The DNA gave D and trimming, while V, J and clone size come from that table. The data hold about 210,000 clones, with roughly 85% observed a single time. Seattle enrolled patients during active infection and tracked them longitudinally.

The chain couples TRBV7-9 to TRBJ1-2; 7 bases agree with TRBD1. The TCR originated in a man aged 45-60 years with COVID-19, enrolled during active disease. The specimen was peripheral blood. The CDR3 protein is CASSLRGLGYGYTF. In nucleotides, the CDR3 is TGTGCCAGCAGCTTAAGGGGGCTCGGCTATGGCTACACCTTC.